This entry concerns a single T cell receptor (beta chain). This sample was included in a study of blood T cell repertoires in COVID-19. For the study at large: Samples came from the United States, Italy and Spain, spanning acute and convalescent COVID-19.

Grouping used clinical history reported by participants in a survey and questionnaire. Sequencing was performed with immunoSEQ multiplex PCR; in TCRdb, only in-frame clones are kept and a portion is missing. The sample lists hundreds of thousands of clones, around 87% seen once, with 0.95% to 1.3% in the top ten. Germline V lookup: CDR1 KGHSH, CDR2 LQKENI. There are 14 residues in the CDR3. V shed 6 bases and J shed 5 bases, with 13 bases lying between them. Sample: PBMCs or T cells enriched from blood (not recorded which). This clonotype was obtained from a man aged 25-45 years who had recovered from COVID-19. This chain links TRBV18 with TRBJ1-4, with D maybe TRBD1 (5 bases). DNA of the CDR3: TGTGCCAGCTCCCACGGGACTGGAAATGAAAAACTGTTTTTT. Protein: CASSHGTGNEKLFF.